This TCR beta chain comes out of a study of OX40 agonist ivuxolimab in advanced cancers. Study context: Past anti-PD-1, anti-PD-L1 or anti-CTLA-4 therapy was accepted, and 40% to 45% had received some. Partial responses were observed in three patients, of whom one had hepatocellular carcinoma and two had cutaneous melanoma. Study outcomes and limitations: Normalized T-cell clonal expansion was also low in some nonresponders.

To note about this clone: Its antigen is as yet unknown.

Baseline, cycle 4 day 1, and cycle 7 day 1 were the blood sampling points. Unmatched junction bases numbered 3, after V lost 2 bases and J lost 6 bases. Per the germline V gene, CDR1 is MNHEY and CDR2 is SMNVEV (reference sequence). The length of the CDR3 is 15 residues. Clones were sequenced by immunoSEQ multiplex PCR, and TCRdb holds only the in-frame ones, with some missing. The sample records about 69,000 clones, approximately 89% being singletons. This rearrangement joins TRBV27 to TRBJ1-6; 8 bases agree with TRBD1. The sequencing here drew on CD4+ or CD8+ T cells sorted from blood, taken in a trial of the OX40 agonist ivuxolimab. This receptor was taken from an adult with an advanced solid tumor such as melanoma, head and neck, liver or kidney cancer. The DNA of the CDR3 is TGTGCCAGCAGTTTAAACACAGGGGGTAATTCACCCCTCCACTTT. Amino acids: CASSLNTGGNSPLHF.